This T cell receptor (beta chain) was obtained from a study of control samples from healthy donors and cancer patients. Method: immunoSEQ multiplex PCR; TCRdb's copy keeps in-frame clones and lacks some. Of about 85,000 clones in the sample, 90% were seen once. CDR1 is SGHTA and CDR2 is FQGTGA in the germline V gene. The ends lost 5 bases at V and 7 bases at J; junction bases unmatched: 7. The CDR3 extends over 13 amino acids. The V and J genes are TRBV7-3 and TRBJ1-1; TRBD1 aligns across 7 bases. The source is a woman aged 18-29 years in good health. The sample comprised blood. The CDR3 loop is CASSEQGTIEAFF. CDR3 in DNA: TGTGCCAGCAGCGAACAGGGGACTATTGAAGCTTTCTTT.